This T cell receptor beta chain derives from a study of blood T cell repertoires in COVID-19. At the level of the study: The analysed material was cDNA or gDNA that came from T cells, B-cell-depleted T cells, or PBMCs.

Germline CDR1 SGHAT, CDR2 FQNNGV. The CDR3 contains 16 residues. V gave up 5 bases and J gave up 4 bases; unmatched junction bases: 12. Assay: immunoSEQ multiplex PCR; the TCRdb copy retains only in-frame clones and omits some. In the table there are about 130,000 clones, around 88% of which are singletons. This sequence joins TRBV11-2 and TRBJ2-5, with TRBD1 matching over 8 bases. The sequencing input was peripheral blood. This TCR was recovered from a man aged 45 to 65 with acute or convalescent COVID-19. The CDR3 loop is CASSTQGAHIVETQYF. DNA for the CDR3: TGTGCCAGCAGCACTCAGGGGGCGCATATCGTAGAGACCCAGTACTTC.